This T cell receptor beta chain was recovered during a study of shared clonotypes between healthy human individuals. From germline, CDR1 is SGHRS and CDR2 YFSETQ. This CDR3 region has 13 residues. Trimming took 4 bases from V and 2 from J, leaving 9 bases between them. A split of CD4+ cells into CD45RA+ naive and CD45RA-negative memory subsets was performed. Measured with immunoSEQ multiplex PCR; TCRdb has only the in-frame clones, and not every one. The repertoire holds roughly 760,000 clones, with approximately 79% as singletons. Sequenced material: memory CD4+ T cells sorted from blood. Subset reported: CD45RA-negative fraction. This receptor was obtained from a young woman in good health. The rearrangement uses TRBV5-1 and TRBJ2-5; D is unresolved. This CDR3 reads CASSLLGQETQYF. CDR3 bases: TGCGCCAGCAGCCTCCTAGGACAAGAGACCCAGTACTTC.